These T cell receptor beta chains were read from a single sample in a study of chemoradiotherapy in HPV16-positive cancers. Some clones are missing from TCRdb's copy, which holds only in-frame ones; the method was immunoSEQ multiplex PCR. The profile covers fewer than 4,500 clones, with roughly 95% appearing a single time and approximately 3% taken by the ten largest. This sample was gathered from a patient who underwent chemoradiotherapy. The receptors were sampled from a human donor with HPV-associated anogenital cancer. The CDR3 runs from the conserved cysteine through the conserved F or W. D genes are given only for firm matches. Size values are once, few and many counts, or a class for expanded clones, and some rows have none.

V gene	clone size	D gene	CDR3 length	J gene	CDR3 DNA	CDR3 protein
TRBV7-9	.	TRBD1	16	TRBJ2-5	TGTGCCAGCGCACCGGGACAGAGGATACTCCAAGAGACCCAGTACTTC	CASAPGQRILQETQYF
TRBV7-6	.	.	16	TRBJ2-1	TGTGCCAGCAGCCCGAGTCTAGCGCGGCTCTACAATGAGCAGTTCTTC	CASSPSLARLYNEQFF
TRBV27	.	.	14	TRBJ2-1	TGTGCCAGCAGTTTATCAGGGATTAACAATGAGCAGTTCTTC	CASSLSGINNEQFF
TRBV5-1	.	.	14	TRBJ1-6	TGCGCCAGCAGCTTGGGGCCGCCCAATTCACCCCTCCACTTT	CASSLGPPNSPLHF
TRBV28	.	.	15	TRBJ1-5	TGTGCCAGCAACGGACAGACCTATAGCAATCAGCCCCAGCATTTT	CASNGQTYSNQPQHF
TRBV6-4	.	TRBD2	15	TRBJ2-5	TGTGCCAGCAGTGAGGCTAGCGGAGACCAAGAGACCCAGTACTTC	CASSEASGDQETQYF
TRBV4-1	.	.	16	TRBJ2-7	TGCGCCAGCAGCCAAGTATATCCAGGGTCCTCCTACGAGCAGTACTTC	CASSQVYPGSSYEQYF
TRBV10-2	.	.	13	TRBJ1-2	TGCGCCAGCAGTGAAGGCAGCTACTATGGCTACACCTTC	CASSEGSYYGYTF
TRBV28	.	TRBD1	15	TRBJ1-5	TGTGCCAGCAGTCCCTCCGACAGGGACAATCAGCCCCAGCATTTT	CASSPSDRDNQPQHF
TRBV5-6	.	TRBD1	15	TRBJ1-2	TGTGCCAGCAGCGCCCGGACAGGAGTCTCTTATGGCTACACCTTC	CASSARTGVSYGYTF
TRBV28	.	TRBD2	14	TRBJ2-1	TGTGCCAGCAGACTAGCGGGGTCCTACAATGAGCAGTTCTTC	CASRLAGSYNEQFF
TRBV2	.	TRBD1	15	TRBJ2-2	TGTGCCAGCAGTGTGCTAACAGGGGGTCCCGGGGAGCTGTTTTTT	CASSVLTGGPGELFF
TRBV2	.	TRBD1	14	TRBJ1-3	TGTGCCAGCAGTGGAACAGGGGAGGCATACACCATATATTTT	CASSGTGEAYTIYF
TRBV28	.	.	14	TRBJ1-1	TGTGCCACTTCTGAAACCAAGGGTAGATTAGTAGCTTTCTTT	CATSETKGRLVAFF
TRBV5-1	.	.	15	TRBJ1-3	TGCGCCAGCAGCTTGTCCGGGGGGTCTGGAAACACCATATATTTT	CASSLSGGSGNTIYF
TRBV6-1	.	.	15	TRBJ1-1	TGTGCCAGCAGCCTTGACAGTGGTTCGTTGACTGAAGCTTTCTTT	CASSLDSGSLTEAFF
TRBV6-1	.	.	12	TRBJ1-1	TGTGCCAGCAGTGAAACCTACACTGAAGCTTTCTTT	CASSETYTEAFF
TRBV29-1	few	TRBD2	14	TRBJ2-5	TGCAGCGTTGCACTCGGGGGGGGAGTTGAGACCCAGTACTTC	CSVALGGGVETQYF
TRBV28	few	.	18	TRBJ1-5	TGTGCCAGCAGTTATCCCCTCCGAGGGGACACTATGAATCAGCCCCAGCATTTT	CASSYPLRGDTMNQPQHF
TRBV19	.	.	15	TRBJ1-2	TGTGCCAGTAGTCCACACCGGACGGGAACTATGGGCTACACCTTC	CASSPHRTGTMGYTF
TRBV9	.	.	16	TRBJ2-3	TGTGCCAGCAGCACCCCAGGGGGGGGCGCGGAAGATACGCAGTATTTT	CASSTPGGGAEDTQYF
TRBV4-1	.	.	15	TRBJ1-4	TGCGCCAGCAGCCAATGGTATGGGGCTAATGAAAAACTGTTTTTT	CASSQWYGANEKLFF
TRBV27	.	.	13	TRBJ1-6	TGTGCCAGCAGCTTCGACTATAATTCACCCCTCCACTTT	CASSFDYNSPLHF
TRBV6-5	.	.	15	TRBJ1-5	TGTGCCAGCAGTCGTGACGGAAATAGCAATCAGCCCCAGCATTTT	CASSRDGNSNQPQHF
TRBV5-1	.	TRBD1	13	TRBJ2-7	TGCGCCAGCAGCTTGGACAGGGGGCTGGAGCAGTACTTC	CASSLDRGLEQYF
TRBV20-1	.	.	11	TRBJ1-1	TGCAGTTACAGAACGAACACTGAAGCTTTCTTT	CSYRTNTEAFF
TRBV21-1	.	.	16	TRBJ1-2	TGTGCCAGCAGCAAAGTAGGGACAGGGCCCCACTATGGCTACACCTTC	CASSKVGTGPHYGYTF
TRBV7-9	few	.	16	TRBJ2-7	TGTGCCAGCACCCTTTTACAGGGAATAAGCTCCTACGAGCAGTACTTC	CASTLLQGISSYEQYF